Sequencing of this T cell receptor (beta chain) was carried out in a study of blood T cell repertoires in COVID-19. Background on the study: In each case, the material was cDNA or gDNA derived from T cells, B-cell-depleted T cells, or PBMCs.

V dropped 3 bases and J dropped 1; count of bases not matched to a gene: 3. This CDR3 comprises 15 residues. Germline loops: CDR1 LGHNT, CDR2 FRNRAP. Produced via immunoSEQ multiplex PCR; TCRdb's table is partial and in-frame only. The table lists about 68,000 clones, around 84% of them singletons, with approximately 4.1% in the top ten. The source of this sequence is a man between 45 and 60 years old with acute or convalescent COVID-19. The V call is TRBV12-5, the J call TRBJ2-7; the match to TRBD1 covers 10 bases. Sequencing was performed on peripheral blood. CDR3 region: CASGFPGQGSYEQYF. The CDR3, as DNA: TGTGCTAGTGGTTTCCCGGGACAGGGGTCCTACGAGCAGTACTTC.